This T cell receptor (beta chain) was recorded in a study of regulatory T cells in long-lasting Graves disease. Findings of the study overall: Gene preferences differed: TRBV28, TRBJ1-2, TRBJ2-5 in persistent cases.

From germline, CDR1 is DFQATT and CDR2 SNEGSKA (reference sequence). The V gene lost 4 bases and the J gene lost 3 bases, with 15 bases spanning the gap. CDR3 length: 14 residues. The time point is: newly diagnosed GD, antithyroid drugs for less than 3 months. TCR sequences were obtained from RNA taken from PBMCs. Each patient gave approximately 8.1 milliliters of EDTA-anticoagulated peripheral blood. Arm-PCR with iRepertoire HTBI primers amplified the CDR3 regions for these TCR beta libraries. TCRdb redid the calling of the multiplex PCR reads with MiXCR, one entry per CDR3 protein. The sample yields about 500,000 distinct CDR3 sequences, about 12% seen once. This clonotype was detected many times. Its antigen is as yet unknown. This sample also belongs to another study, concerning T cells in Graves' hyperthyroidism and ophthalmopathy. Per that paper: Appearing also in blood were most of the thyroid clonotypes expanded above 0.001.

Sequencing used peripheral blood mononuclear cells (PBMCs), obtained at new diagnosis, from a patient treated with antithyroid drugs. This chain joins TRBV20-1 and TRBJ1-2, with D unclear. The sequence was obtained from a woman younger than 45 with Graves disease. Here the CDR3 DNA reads TGCAGTGCTAAGGGATGGGGTCCCGACTATGGCTACACCTTC. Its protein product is CSAKGWGPDYGYTF.